Following are 12 T cell receptor beta chains from one sample sequenced in a study of T cell responses to AZD1222 COVID-19 vaccine (dated by TCRdb to the early 2020s). Per the publication, the time point label means: about 28 days (+/-7) after the second vaccine dose. What this sample's treatment or condition label stands for: meningococcal conjugate vaccine given as trial control. Libraries were constructed by the immunoSEQ multiplex PCR assay. Entries here come from immuneACCESS through TCRdb and include only in-frame sequences with V and J called. Some clones fail to appear in such tables; in the studies checked, an unresolved V gene covers under half of the shortfall, and the cause of the remainder is unknown. In all, the sample holds 75,000 to 80,000 clones, and 65% to 80% of those were seen once. The top ten hold 27% of the sample. This specimen was peripheral blood, taken 28 days after the second dose of the MenACWY control vaccine. These receptors all stem from an adult who received the MenACWY meningococcal vaccine as a control.

The chain combines TRBV3-1 (or the pseudogene TRBV3-2) with TRBJ1-4; no definite D call. Germline loops: CDR1 LGHDT, CDR2 YNNKEL (reference sequence). The CDR3 totals 15 residues. The germline V and J ends were trimmed by 3 bases and 1 base, with 9 bases remaining between them. The CDR3 protein is CASSQLEGTNEKLFF. CDR3 nucleotides: TGTGCCAGCAGCCAGCTTGAGGGAACTAATGAAAAACTGTTTTTT.

A word on this clone: In the same sample, other DNA sequences code for this CDR3. The J gene is TRBJ2-5, the V gene TRBV5-4; D uncertain. The CDR3 consists of 13 residues. Germline values: CDR1 SGHNT, CDR2 YYREEE (reference sequence). V dropped 0 bases and J dropped 5 bases, with 8 bases sitting between them. This CDR3 is CASSLVPGETQYF. The CDR3 coding sequence is TGTGCCAGCAGCTTGGTCCCTGGCGAGACCCAGTACTTC.

This chain links TRBV5-4 with TRBJ2-1; 8 positions agree with TRBD2. Germline V lookup: CDR1 SGHNT, CDR2 YYREEE (reference sequence). CDR3 length: 16 residues. The V and J ends lost 3 bases and 7 bases, in that order; junction bases with no gene match: 12. The CDR3: CASSSDLAGQGNEQFF. CDR3 coding DNA: TGTGCCAGCAGCTCGGACTTAGCGGGGCAGGGGAATGAGCAGTTCTTC.

V usage is TRBV9 and J usage is TRBJ2-6, with D uncertain. The CDR3 is 19 residues long. Trimming took 0 bases from V and 0 from J, leaving 16 bases between them. CDR1 and CDR2 from the germline V gene are SGDLS and YYNGEE. CDR3 loop: CASSVGGLVSSSGANVLTF. In nucleotides, the CDR3 is TGTGCCAGCAGCGTAGGCGGATTAGTTAGTTCCTCTGGGGCCAACGTCCTGACTTTC.

The count of this clone is one. The rearrangement links TRBV6-1 to TRBJ1-1, with D possibly matching TRBD1 (6 bases). The CDR3 runs 15 residues. Trimming stripped 3 bases from V and 1 base from J, with 12 bases between. Germline values: CDR1 MNHNS, CDR2 SASEGT. The chain's CDR3 is CASSDLQGSNTEAFF. The CDR3 coding sequence is TGTGCCAGCAGTGATTTACAGGGATCGAACACTGAAGCTTTCTTT.

As for this clone: Germline and junction disagree at one end, which may indicate a read error. The chain uses TRBV6-1 and TRBJ1-4; D possibly corresponds to TRBD1 (5 bases). This CDR3 spans 12 amino acids. The V gene's germline CDR1 is MNHNS and CDR2 SASEGT. CDR3 bases: TGTGCCAGCAGTGAAGCGGGACCAGGGCGGGTTTTT. It yields the protein CASSEAGPGRVF.

Only one count was recorded for this clone. This chain links TRBV6-5 with TRBJ1-1; D is perhaps TRBD1 (5 bases). The CDR3 runs to 15 residues. Germline V gives CDR1 MNHEY, CDR2 SVGAGI. Trimming stripped 6 bases from V and 1 base from J, with 15 bases between. CDR3 in DNA: TGTGCCAGCAGGCTCATGGGACTGCAGAACACTGAAGCTTTCTTT. Translation gives CASRLMGLQNTEAFF.

J is TRBJ2-5 and V is TRBV24-1; D uncertain. The germline V and J ends were trimmed by 1 base and 4 bases, with 12 bases remaining between them. Per the germline V gene, CDR1 is KGHDR and CDR2 is SFDVKD. The length of the CDR3 is 15 residues. In nucleotides, the CDR3 is TGTGCCACCAGTGATTTCCCACGCGGTGGAGAGACCCAGTACTTC. Translated, it gives CATSDFPRGGETQYF.

The chain couples TRBV3-1 (or the pseudogene TRBV3-2) to TRBJ2-5; D not certain. Between the trimmed V and J ends, which lost 0 bases and 5 bases, there was a span of 13 bases. The CDR3 is made up of 15 amino acids. Germline V lookup: CDR1 LGHDT, CDR2 YNNKEL (reference sequence). CDR3 sequence reads: CASSQDLTEGETQYF. In DNA form, the CDR3 reads TGTGCCAGCAGCCAAGACTTAACCGAAGGGGAGACCCAGTACTTC.

The chain uses TRBV7-2 and TRBJ1-4; D might be TRBD1 (5 bases). Germline V gene sequence: CDR1 SGHTA, CDR2 FQGNSA. Trimming shortened V by 3 bases and J by 8 bases, and 16 bases separated the two germline ends. The CDR3 has 15 amino acids. DNA of the CDR3: TGTGCCAGCAGCTTCTTCTCCGGGGCCGGGGAAAAACTGTTTTTT. Its protein is CASSFFSGAGEKLFF.

The chain carries TRBV7-3 and TRBJ1-2; the D gene is possibly TRBD1 (6 bases). Germline values: CDR1 SGHTA, CDR2 FQGTGA. The CDR3 is 12 amino acids. Trimming left V 6 bases short and J 6 bases short, with 11 bases between. The CDR3 DNA reads as TGTGCCAGCAGGTACAGGGTGAATGGCTACACCTTC. Encoded protein: CASRYRVNGYTF.

The chain links TRBV2 to TRBJ2-5, with unresolved D. The CDR3 totals 13 residues. V was cut by 4 bases and J by 5 bases, with 11 bases left in between. The germline V gene has CDR1 SNHLY and CDR2 FYNNEI. DNA of the CDR3: TGTGCCAGCAGTGGCCCTAGGACGGAGACCCAGTACTTC. Translated, it gives CASSGPRTETQYF.